This TCR beta chain was sequenced for a study of blood T cell repertoires in COVID-19. Those who participated ranged in age from about 18 to 95 years and resided in roughly 26 US areas. Clones were read by immunoSEQ multiplex PCR, and TCRdb kept only the in-frame ones, dropping some. The table records some 240,000 clones, roughly four fifths of them present only once. Deletions cut 7 bases from V and 4 bases from J, with 20 bases between. Germline V gene lookup returns CDR1 MNHEY and CDR2 SVGEGT. The CDR3 is 16 residues long. The chain carries TRBV6-2 or TRBV6-3 and TRBJ1-5, with TRBD1 as a possible D gene (6 bases). The receptor's source is a man aged 25 to 45 with acute COVID-19. The sample consisted of PBMCs or T cells enriched from blood (not recorded which). The CDR3 loop is CASTPEGQGGNQPQHF. The CDR3 DNA reads TGTGCCAGCACCCCAGAGGGCCAAGGGGGAAATCAGCCCCAGCATTTT.